The 7 T cell receptor beta chains listed next were all sequenced from one sample in a study of shared clonotypes between healthy human individuals. Method: immunoSEQ multiplex PCR; TCRdb's copy keeps in-frame clones and lacks some. The sample holds 1.4 million to 1.5 million clones, roughly 97% seen once. The source material was naive CD4+ T cells sorted from blood. This sample's subset: CD45RA+ positively selected. These receptors originate from a man between 25 and 39 years old in good health.

The chain is built from TRBV5-5 and TRBJ2-7, with 9 bases fitting TRBD1. The CDR3 runs to 13 residues. Germline-derived CDR1 and CDR2 are SGHKS and YYEKEE (reference sequence). V was clipped by 4 bases and J by 3 bases; unmatched bases: 2. The CDR3 bases are TGTGCCAGCAGCAGGGACAGGGTCTACGAGCAGTACTTC. Protein sequence: CASSRDRVYEQYF.

The CDR3 DNA reads TGTGCCAGCAGCGTCTTCAGGGTGAATGAAAAACTGTTTTTT. Translation gives CASSVFRVNEKLFF. This chain links TRBV7-9 with TRBJ1-4, with TRBD1 as a possible D gene (5 bases). V was trimmed by 5 bases and J by 5 bases, leaving 12 bases between them. Germline CDR1 and CDR2: SEHNR and FQNEAQ (reference sequence). The CDR3 loop spans 14 amino acids.

The chain uses TRBV6-5 and TRBJ2-5; TRBD2 agrees at 7 bases. Losses at the gene ends were 3 bases for V and 2 bases for J; bases not matched to a gene: 9. Per the germline V gene, CDR1 is MNHEY and CDR2 is SVGAGI. The CDR3 runs 16 residues. Here the CDR3 reads CASSYAPGRGQETQYF. DNA of the CDR3: TGTGCCAGCAGTTATGCGCCAGGGAGGGGTCAAGAGACCCAGTACTTC.

This clone was counted a single time. The chain is built from TRBV28 and TRBJ1-2; TRBD1 agrees at 8 bases. The trim removed 6 bases at V and 0 bases at J, leaving 6 bases unmatched. Germline values: CDR1 MDHEN, CDR2 SYDVKM. The CDR3 totals 15 residues. CDR3 coding DNA: TGTGCCAGCAGGGGGCGGACAGGGACTAACTATGGCTACACCTTC. This codes for CASRGRTGTNYGYTF.

This chain links TRBV5-4 with TRBJ2-1, with TRBD1 matching 9 bases. CDR3 size: 14 residues. The V segment lost 9 bases and the J segment 4 bases; nucleotides outside the gene matches: 8. Germline V lookup: CDR1 SGHNT, CDR2 YYREEE (reference sequence). Written as DNA, the CDR3 is TGTGCCACATTCCGACAGGGGGAGTACAATGAGCAGTTCTTC. This gives the protein CATFRQGEYNEQFF.

The chain carries TRBV4-1 and TRBJ2-3, with D possibly TRBD1 on 6 matching bases. The CDR3 loop spans 18 amino acids. CDR1 and CDR2 (germline): MGHRA, YSYEKL. V gave up 1 base and J gave up 0 bases, with 17 bases separating them. DNA for the CDR3: TGCGCCAGCAGCCAAGGGGTTGTGGGACACTACAGCACAGATACGCAGTATTTT. Translated, it gives CASSQGVVGHYSTDTQYF.

The chain has TRBV5-6 and TRBJ2-7; TRBD2 aligns across 11 bases. There are 14 residues in the CDR3. V shed 4 bases and J 3 bases; nucleotides not matched to a gene: 3. From germline, CDR1 is SGHDT and CDR2 YYEEEE. CDR3 DNA: TGTGCCAGCAGCGGAACTAGCGGGAGCTACGAGCAGTACTTC. Translating gives CASSGTSGSYEQYF.